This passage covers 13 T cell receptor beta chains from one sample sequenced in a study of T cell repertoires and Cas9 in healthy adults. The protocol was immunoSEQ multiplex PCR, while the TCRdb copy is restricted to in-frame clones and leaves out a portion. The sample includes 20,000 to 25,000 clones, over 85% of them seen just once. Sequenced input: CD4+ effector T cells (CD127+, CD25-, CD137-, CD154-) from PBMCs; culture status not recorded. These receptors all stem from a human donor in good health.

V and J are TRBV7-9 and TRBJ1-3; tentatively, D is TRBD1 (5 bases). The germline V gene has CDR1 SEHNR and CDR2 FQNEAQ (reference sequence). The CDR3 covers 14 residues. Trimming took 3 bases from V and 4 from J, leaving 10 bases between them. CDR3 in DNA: TGTGCCAGCAGCTTTGGGGGTCGCGGAAACACCATATATTTT. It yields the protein CASSFGGRGNTIYF.

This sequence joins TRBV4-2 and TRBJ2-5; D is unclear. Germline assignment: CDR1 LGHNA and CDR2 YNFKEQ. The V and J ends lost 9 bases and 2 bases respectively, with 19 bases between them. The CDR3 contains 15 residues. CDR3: CARSARAVAQETQYF. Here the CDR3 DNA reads TGTGCCAGAAGCGCACGGGCGGTTGCGCAAGAGACCCAGTACTTC.

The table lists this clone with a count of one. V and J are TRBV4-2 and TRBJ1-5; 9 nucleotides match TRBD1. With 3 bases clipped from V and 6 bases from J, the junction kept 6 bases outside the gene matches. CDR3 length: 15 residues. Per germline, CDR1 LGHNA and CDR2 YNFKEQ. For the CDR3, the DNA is TGTGCCAGCAGCCAGCCGGGACAGGGAAGTCAGCCCCAGCATTTT. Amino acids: CASSQPGQGSQPQHF.

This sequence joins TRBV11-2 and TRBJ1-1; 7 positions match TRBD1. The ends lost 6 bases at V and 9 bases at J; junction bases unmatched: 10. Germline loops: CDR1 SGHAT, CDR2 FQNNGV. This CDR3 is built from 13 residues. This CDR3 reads CASRSVRGAQAFF. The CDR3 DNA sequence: TGTGCCAGCAGGTCCGTCAGGGGGGCACAAGCTTTCTTT.

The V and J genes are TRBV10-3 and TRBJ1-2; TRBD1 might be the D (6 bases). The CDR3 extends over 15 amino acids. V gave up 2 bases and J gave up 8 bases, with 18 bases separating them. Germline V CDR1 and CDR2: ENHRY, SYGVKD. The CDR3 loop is CAISEGTQGIGGYTF. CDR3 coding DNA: TGTGCCATCAGTGAGGGTACACAGGGAATAGGCGGCTACACCTTC.

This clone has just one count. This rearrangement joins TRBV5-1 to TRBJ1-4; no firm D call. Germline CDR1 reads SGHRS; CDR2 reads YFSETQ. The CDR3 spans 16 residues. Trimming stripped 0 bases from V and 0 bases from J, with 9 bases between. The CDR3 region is CASSLDPIATNEKLFF. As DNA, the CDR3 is TGCGCCAGCAGCTTGGACCCGATTGCAACTAATGAAAAACTGTTTTTT. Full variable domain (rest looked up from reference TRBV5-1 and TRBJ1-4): KAGVTQTPRYLIKTRGQQVTLSCSPISGHRSVSWYQQTPGQGLQFLFEYFSETQRNKGNFPGRFSGRQFSNSRSEMNVSTLELGDSALYLCASSLDPIATNEKLFFGSGTQLSVL.

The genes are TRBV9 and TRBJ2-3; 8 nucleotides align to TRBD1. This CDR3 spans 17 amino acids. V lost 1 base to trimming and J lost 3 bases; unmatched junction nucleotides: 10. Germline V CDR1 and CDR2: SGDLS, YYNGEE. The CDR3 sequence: CASSVQRTGLGTDTQYF. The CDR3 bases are TGTGCCAGCAGCGTACAGCGGACAGGGCTTGGAACAGATACGCAGTATTTT.

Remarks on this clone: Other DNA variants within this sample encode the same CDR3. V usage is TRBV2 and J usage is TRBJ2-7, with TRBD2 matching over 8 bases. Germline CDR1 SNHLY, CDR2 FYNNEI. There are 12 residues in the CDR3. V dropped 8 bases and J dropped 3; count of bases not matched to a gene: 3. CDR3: CASRGGDYEQYF. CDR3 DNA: TGTGCCAGCCGGGGGGGGGACTACGAGCAGTACTTC. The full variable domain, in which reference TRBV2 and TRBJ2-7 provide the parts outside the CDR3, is EPEVTQTPSHQVTQMGQEVILRCVPISNHLYFYWYRQILGQKVEFLVSFYNNEISEKSEIFDDQFSVERPDGSNFTLKIRSTKLEDSAMYFCASRGGDYEQYFGPGTRLTVT.

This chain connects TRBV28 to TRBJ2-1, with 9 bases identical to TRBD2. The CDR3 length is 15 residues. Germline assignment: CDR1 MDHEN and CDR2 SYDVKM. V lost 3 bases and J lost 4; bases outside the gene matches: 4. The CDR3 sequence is CASSFSGGPYNEQFF. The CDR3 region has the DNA TGTGCCAGCAGTTTTAGCGGGGGACCTTACAATGAGCAGTTCTTC. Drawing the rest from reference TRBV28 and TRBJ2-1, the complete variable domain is DVKVTQSSRYLVKRTGEKVFLECVQDMDHENMFWYRQDPGLGLRLIYFSYDVKMKEKGDIPEGYSVSREKKERFSLILESASTNQTSMYLCASSFSGGPYNEQFFGPGTRLTVL.

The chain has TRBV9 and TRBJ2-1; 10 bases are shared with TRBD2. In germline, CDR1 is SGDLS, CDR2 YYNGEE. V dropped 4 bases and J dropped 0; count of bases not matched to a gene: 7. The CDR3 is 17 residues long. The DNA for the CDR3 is TGTGCCAGCAGCCCAGGACTAGCGGATTACTCCTACAATGAGCAGTTCTTC. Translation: CASSPGLADYSYNEQFF.

CDR3 region: CASSEVGGEQFF. In nucleotides, the CDR3 is TGTGCCAGCAGTGAAGTGGGAGGGGAGCAGTTCTTC. The gene calls are TRBV6-1 and TRBJ2-1; 7 bases match TRBD2. CDR3 length: 12 amino acids. V was clipped by 1 base and J by 10 bases; unmatched bases: 1. Germline V CDR1 and CDR2: MNHNS, SASEGT.

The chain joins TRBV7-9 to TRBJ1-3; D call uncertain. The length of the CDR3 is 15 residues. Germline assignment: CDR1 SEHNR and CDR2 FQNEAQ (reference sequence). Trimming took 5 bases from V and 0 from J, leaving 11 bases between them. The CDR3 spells CASSPRVFSGNTIYF. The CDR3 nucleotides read TGTGCCAGCAGCCCCCGGGTTTTCTCTGGAAACACCATATATTTT.

This CDR3 reads CASSRLNWDTEAFF. Here the CDR3 DNA reads TGTGCCAGCAGCCGACTCAATTGGGACACTGAAGCTTTCTTT. V usage is TRBV7-9 and J usage is TRBJ1-1; D not resolved. Germline CDR1 and CDR2: SEHNR and FQNEAQ (reference sequence). The V gene lost 5 bases and the J gene lost 3 bases, with 13 bases spanning the gap. This CDR3 is 14 amino acids long.